This T cell receptor beta chain was sequenced during a study of blood T cell repertoires in COVID-19. The CDR3 length is 16 residues. Germline CDR1 and CDR2: SGDLS and YYNGEE. The V and J ends lost 2 bases and 2 bases, in that order; junction bases with no gene match: 8. TCRdb keeps only in-frame clones here, not all; method: immunoSEQ multiplex PCR. This table has around 150,000 clones, 82% appearing once. The receptor comes from an elderly woman with acute or convalescent COVID-19. The chain links TRBV9 to TRBJ2-3; 7 bases agree with TRBD2. Material: peripheral blood. The chain's CDR3 is CASSVQGGLATDTQYF. For the CDR3, the DNA is TGTGCCAGCAGCGTCCAGGGAGGGCTGGCCACAGATACGCAGTATTTT.